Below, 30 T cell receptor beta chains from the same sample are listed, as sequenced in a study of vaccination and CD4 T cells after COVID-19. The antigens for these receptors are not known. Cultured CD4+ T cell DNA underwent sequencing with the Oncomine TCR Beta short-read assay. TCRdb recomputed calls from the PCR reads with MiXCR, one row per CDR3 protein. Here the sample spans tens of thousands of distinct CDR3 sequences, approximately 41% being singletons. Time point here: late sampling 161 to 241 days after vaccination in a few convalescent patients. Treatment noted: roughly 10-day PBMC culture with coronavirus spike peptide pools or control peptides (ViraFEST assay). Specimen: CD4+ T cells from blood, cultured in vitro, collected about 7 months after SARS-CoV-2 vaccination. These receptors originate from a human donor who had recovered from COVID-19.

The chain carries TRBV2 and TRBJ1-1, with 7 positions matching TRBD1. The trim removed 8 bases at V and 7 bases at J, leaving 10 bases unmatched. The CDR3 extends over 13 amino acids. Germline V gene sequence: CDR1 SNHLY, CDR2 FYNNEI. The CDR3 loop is CASHRDSGVEAFF. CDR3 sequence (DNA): TGTGCCAGCCACCGGGACAGTGGAGTTGAAGCTTTCTTT. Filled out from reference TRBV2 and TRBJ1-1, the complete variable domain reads EPEVTQTPSHQVTQMGQEVILRCVPISNHLYFYWYRQILGQKVEFLVSFYNNEISEKSEIFDDQFSVERPDGSNFTLKIRSTKLEDSAMYFCASHRDSGVEAFFGQGTRLTVV.

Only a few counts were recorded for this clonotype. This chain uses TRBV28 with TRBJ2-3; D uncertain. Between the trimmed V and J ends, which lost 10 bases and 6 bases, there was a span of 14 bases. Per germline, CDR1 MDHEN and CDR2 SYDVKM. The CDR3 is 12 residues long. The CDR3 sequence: CATSSSIDTQYF. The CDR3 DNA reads TGTGCCACCTCCTCGAGTATCGATACGCAGTATTTT.

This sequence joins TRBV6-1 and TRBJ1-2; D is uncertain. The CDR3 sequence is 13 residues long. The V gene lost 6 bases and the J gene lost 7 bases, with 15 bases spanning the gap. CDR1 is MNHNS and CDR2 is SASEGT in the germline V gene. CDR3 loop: CASSLDGLSGYTF. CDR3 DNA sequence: TGTGCCAGCAGCCTTGACGGACTATCTGGCTACACCTTC.

The CDR3 nucleotides read TGTGCCAGCAGCCCCCGGGGGTGGACAGGGAACACTGAAGCTTTCTTT. Its protein product is CASSPRGWTGNTEAFF. The chain carries TRBV7-2 and TRBJ1-1; TRBD1 aligns across 7 bases. Germline CDR1 and CDR2: SGHTA and FQGNSA. CDR3 length equals 16 residues. V gave up 5 bases and J gave up 1 base; unmatched junction bases: 10.

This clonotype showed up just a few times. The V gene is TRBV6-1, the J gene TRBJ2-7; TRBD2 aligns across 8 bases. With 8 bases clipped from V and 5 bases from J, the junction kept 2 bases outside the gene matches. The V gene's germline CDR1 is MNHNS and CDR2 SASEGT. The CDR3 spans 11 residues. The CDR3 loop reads CASGTRHEQYF. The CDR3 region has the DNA TGTGCCAGCGGGACTAGGCACGAGCAGTACTTC.

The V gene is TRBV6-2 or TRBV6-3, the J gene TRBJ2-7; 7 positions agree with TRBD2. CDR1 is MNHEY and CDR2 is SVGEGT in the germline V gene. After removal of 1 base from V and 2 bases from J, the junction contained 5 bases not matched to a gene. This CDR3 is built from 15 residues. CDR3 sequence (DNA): TGTGCCAGCAGTTACTTTCGCGGGAGACCCTACGAGCAGTACTTC. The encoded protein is CASSYFRGRPYEQYF.

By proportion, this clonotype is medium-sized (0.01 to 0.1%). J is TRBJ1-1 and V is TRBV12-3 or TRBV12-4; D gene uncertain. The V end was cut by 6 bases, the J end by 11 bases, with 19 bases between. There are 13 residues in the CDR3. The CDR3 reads CASSFLQGGRAFF. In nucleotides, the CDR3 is TGTGCCAGCAGCTTCCTACAAGGAGGGAGGGCTTTCTTT.

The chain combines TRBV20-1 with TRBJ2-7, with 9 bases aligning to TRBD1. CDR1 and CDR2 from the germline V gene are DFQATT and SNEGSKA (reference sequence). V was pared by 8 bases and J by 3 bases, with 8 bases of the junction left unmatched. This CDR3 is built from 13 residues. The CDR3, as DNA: TGCAGTTGGTCCGCGGGACAGGGCTACGAGCAGTACTTC. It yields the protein CSWSAGQGYEQYF.

Here the CDR3 reads CASSVGGARQSPLHF. In DNA, the CDR3 is TGTGCCAGCAGTGTGGGGGGAGCCCGTCAATCACCCCTCCACTTT. The chain carries TRBV28 and TRBJ1-6; D possibly corresponds to TRBD1 (5 bases). Between the trimmed V and J ends, which lost 5 bases and 10 bases, there was a span of 18 bases. There are 15 residues in the CDR3. Germline CDR1 reads MDHEN; CDR2 reads SYDVKM.

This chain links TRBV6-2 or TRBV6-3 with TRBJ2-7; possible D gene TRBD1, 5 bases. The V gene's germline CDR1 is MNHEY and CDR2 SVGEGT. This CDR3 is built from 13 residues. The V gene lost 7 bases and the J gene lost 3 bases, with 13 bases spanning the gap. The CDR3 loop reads CASTRGPLYEQYF. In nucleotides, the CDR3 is TGTGCCAGCACTAGGGGTCCCCTCTACGAGCAGTACTTC.

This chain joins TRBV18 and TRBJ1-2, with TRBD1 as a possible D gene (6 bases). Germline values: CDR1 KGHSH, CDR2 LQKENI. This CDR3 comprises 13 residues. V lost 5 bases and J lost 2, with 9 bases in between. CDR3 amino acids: CASSEDRNYGYTF. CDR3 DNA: TGTGCCAGCTCAGAGGACAGAAACTATGGCTACACCTTC.

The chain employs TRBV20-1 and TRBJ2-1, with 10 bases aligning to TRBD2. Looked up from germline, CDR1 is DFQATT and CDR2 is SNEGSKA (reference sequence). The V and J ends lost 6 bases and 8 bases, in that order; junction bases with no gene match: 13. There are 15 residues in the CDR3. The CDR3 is CSAGPSGSLADEQFF. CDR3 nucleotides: TGCAGTGCGGGCCCTAGCGGGAGCTTAGCCGATGAGCAGTTCTTC.

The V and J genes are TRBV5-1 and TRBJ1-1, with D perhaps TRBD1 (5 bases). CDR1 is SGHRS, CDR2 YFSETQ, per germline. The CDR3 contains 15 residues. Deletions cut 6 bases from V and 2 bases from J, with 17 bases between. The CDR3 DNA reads TGCGCCAGCATCCCTACGGTCGGGGCTAACACTGAAGCTTTCTTT. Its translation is CASIPTVGANTEAFF.

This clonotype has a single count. Here the CDR3 DNA reads TGTGCCAGCAGTTTACAGGGGTCGGGTGGCTACACCTTC. Its translation: CASSLQGSGGYTF. The genes are TRBV12-3 or TRBV12-4 and TRBJ1-2, with D perhaps matching TRBD1 (6 bases). The CDR3 is made up of 13 amino acids. Trimming took 2 bases from V and 7 from J, leaving 11 bases between them.

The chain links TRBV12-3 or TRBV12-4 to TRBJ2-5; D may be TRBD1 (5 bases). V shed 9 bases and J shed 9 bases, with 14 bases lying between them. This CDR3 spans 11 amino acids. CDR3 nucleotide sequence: TGTGCCAGTCAAGGGGATGGGGCCCAGTACTTC. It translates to CASQGDGAQYF.

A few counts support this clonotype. The CDR3 sequence is CASSWGGPPWYEQYF. The CDR3 DNA is TGTGCCAGCAGCTGGGGGGGGCCTCCTTGGTACGAGCAGTACTTC. The rearrangement joins TRBV7-9 to TRBJ2-7, with D possibly TRBD2 on 7 matching bases. The CDR3 totals 15 residues. Germline assignment: CDR1 SEHNR and CDR2 FQNEAQ (reference sequence). With 4 bases removed from V and 4 bases from J, the gap between germline ends came to 17 bases.

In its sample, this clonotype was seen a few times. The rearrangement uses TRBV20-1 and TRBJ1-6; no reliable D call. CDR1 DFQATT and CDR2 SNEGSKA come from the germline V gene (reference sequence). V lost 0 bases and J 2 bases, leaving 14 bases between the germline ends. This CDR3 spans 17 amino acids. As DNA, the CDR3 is TGCAGTGCTAGAGATGGGGAAGAGGGAGCCTATAATTCACCCCTCCACTTT. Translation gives CSARDGEEGAYNSPLHF.

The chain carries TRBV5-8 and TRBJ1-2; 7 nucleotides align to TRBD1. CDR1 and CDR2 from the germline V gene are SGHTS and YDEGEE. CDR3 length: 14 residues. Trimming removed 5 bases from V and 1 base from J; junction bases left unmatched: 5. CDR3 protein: CASRIDRVNYGYTF. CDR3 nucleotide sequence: TGTGCCAGCAGAATAGACAGGGTTAACTATGGCTACACCTTC.

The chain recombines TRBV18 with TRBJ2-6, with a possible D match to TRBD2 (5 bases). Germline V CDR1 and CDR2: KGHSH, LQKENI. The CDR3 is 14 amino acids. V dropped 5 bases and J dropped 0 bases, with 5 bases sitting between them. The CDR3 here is CASSEGSGANVLTF. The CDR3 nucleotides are TGTGCCAGCTCAGAGGGCTCTGGGGCCAACGTCCTGACTTTC.

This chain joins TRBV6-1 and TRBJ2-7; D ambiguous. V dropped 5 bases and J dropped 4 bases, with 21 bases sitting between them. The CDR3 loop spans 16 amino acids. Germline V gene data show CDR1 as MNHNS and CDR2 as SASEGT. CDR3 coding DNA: TGTGCCAGCAGTCCCAGGCCGCCAAGAATGAGGTACGAGCAGTACTTC. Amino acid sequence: CASSPRPPRMRYEQYF.

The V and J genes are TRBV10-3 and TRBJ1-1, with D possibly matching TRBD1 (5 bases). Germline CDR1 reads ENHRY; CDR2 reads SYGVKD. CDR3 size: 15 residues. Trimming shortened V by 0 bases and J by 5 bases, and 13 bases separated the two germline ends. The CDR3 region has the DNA TGTGCCATCAGTGAGTCGCAGGGCGGGTGGACTGAAGCTTTCTTT. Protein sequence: CAISESQGGWTEAFF.

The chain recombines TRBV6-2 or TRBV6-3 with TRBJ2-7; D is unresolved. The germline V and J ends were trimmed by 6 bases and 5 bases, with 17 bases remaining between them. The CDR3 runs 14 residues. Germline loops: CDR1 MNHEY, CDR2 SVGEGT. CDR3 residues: CASRERLRSHEQYF. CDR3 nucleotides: TGTGCCAGCAGGGAGCGATTAAGGAGCCACGAGCAGTACTTC.

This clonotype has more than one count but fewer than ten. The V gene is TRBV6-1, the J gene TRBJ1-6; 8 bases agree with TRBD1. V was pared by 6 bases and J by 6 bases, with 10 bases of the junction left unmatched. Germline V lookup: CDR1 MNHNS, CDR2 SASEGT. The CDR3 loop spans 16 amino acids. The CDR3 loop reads CASSSTGGKFNSPLHF. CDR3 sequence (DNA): TGTGCCAGCAGCTCTACAGGGGGGAAATTTAATTCACCCCTCCACTTT.

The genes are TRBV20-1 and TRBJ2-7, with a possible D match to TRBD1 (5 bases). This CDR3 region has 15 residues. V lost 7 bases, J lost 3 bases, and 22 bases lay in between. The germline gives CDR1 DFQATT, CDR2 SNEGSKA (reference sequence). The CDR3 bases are TGCAGTGGAAGTGATAGGGGCAGGGCGAGCTACGAGCAGTACTTC. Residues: CSGSDRGRASYEQYF.

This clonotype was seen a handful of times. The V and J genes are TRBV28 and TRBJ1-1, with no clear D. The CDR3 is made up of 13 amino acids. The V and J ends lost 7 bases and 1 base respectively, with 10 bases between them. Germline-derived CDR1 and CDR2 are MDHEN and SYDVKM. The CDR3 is CASIDSGNTEAFF. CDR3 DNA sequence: TGTGCCAGCATCGATAGTGGGAACACTGAAGCTTTCTTT.

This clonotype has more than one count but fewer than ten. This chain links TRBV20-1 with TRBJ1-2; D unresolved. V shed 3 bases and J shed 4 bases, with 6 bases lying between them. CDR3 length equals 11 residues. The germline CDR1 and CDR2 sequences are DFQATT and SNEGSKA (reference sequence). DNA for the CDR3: TGCAGTGCTAGTTACAGCTATGGCTACACCTTC. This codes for CSASYSYGYTF.

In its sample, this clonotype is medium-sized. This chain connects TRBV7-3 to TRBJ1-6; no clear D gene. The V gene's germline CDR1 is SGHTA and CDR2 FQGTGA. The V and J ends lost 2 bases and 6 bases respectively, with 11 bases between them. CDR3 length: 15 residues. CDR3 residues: CASSLSLSANSPLHF. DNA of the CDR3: TGTGCCAGCAGCTTATCTCTTTCGGCTAATTCACCCCTCCACTTT.

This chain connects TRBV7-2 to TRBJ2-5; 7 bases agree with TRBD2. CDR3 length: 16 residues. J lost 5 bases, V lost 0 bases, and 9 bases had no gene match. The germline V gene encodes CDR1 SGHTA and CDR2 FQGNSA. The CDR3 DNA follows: TGTGCCAGCAGCTTAGCTTTCTTGTTCGGGAGGGAGACCCAGTACTTC. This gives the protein CASSLAFLFGRETQYF.

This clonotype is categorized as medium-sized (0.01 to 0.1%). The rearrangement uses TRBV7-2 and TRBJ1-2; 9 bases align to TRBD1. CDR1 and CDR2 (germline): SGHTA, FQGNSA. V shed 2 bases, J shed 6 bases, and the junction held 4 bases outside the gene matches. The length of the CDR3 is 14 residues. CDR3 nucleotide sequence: TGTGCCAGCAGCTTACACAGGGGGCAAAATGGCTACACCTTC. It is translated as CASSLHRGQNGYTF.

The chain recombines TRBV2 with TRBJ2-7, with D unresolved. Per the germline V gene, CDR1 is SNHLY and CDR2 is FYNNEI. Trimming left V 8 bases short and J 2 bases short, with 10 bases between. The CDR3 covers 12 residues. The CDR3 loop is CASRVAAYEQYF. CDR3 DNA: TGTGCCAGCCGGGTCGCAGCCTACGAGCAGTACTTC. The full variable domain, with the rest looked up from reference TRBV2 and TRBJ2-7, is EPEVTQTPSHQVTQMGQEVILRCVPISNHLYFYWYRQILGQKVEFLVSFYNNEISEKSEIFDDQFSVERPDGSNFTLKIRSTKLEDSAMYFCASRVAAYEQYFGPGTRLTVT.